Listed here are 18 T cell receptor beta chains from one sample, sequenced in a study of cytomegalovirus exposure and HLA in healthy donors. PCR primers comprised 60 Vbeta and 13 Jbeta primers. This table comes from immunoSEQ multiplex PCR, and its TCRdb copy is limited to in-frame clones, with some not included. The sample has about 54,000 clones, around 82% seen once. Sequencing was done on a sample of PBMCs. The source of these receptors is a young woman in good health and CMV-seronegative.

The chain couples TRBV28 to TRBJ1-6, with TRBD1 identical over 12 bases. J lost 9 bases, V lost 6 bases, and 12 bases had no gene match. The V gene's germline CDR1 is MDHEN and CDR2 SYDVKM. The CDR3 is 17 residues long. CDR3 region: CASRRSRDRGLGSPLHF. The CDR3 nucleotides are TGTGCCAGCAGGAGGAGCCGGGACAGGGGGCTTGGTTCACCCCTCCACTTT.

Regarding this clone: The junction does not match germline at one end; this may be a read error. The chain uses TRBV28 and TRBJ2-4; a possible D gene is TRBD1 (6 bases). CDR3 length equals 18 residues. From germline, CDR1 is MDHEN and CDR2 SYDVKM. CDR3 DNA: TGTGCCAGCAGTTTAGACGTCAGGACAGATCTAGCCAAAAACAGTCAGTACTTC. Residues: CASSLDVRTDLAKNSQYF.

The chain employs TRBV5-4 and TRBJ2-1; 12 nucleotides agree with TRBD2. CDR1 and CDR2 from the germline V gene are SGHNT and YYREEE (reference sequence). V dropped 4 bases and J dropped 5; count of bases not matched to a gene: 7. The CDR3 totals 16 residues. The chain's CDR3 is CASSKLAGGPDNEQFF. CDR3 coding DNA: TGTGCCAGCAGCAAGCTAGCGGGAGGGCCGGACAATGAGCAGTTCTTC.

The V and J genes are TRBV9 and TRBJ1-2; no clear D. This CDR3 has 15 residues. The ends were cut back, 0 bases at V and 6 bases at J, with 15 bases in the middle. CDR1 and CDR2 (germline): SGDLS, YYNGEE. The CDR3 loop reads CASSVDGSGIDGYTF. CDR3 bases: TGTGCCAGCAGCGTAGATGGGTCAGGAATTGATGGCTACACCTTC.

The chain joins TRBV11-2 to TRBJ1-1, with TRBD1 matching over 8 bases. Germline V CDR1 and CDR2: SGHAT, FQNNGV. The V segment lost 3 bases and the J segment 1 base; nucleotides outside the gene matches: 7. CDR3 length equals 16 residues. CDR3 coding DNA: TGTGCCAGCAGCTTCTATCAGGGGGCCTGGAACACTGAAGCTTTCTTT. This sequence encodes CASSFYQGAWNTEAFF.

V and J are TRBV6-1 and TRBJ2-5; tentatively, D is TRBD1 (6 bases). The J call is doubtful: the DNA matches TRBJ2-7 better. CDR1 and CDR2 from the germline V gene are MNHNS and SASEGT. This CDR3 has 16 residues. The CDR3 DNA reads TGTGCCAGCAGTGAAGCGGCCATTAAACAGGGCGGCGAGCAGTACTTC. The encoded protein is CASSEAAIKQGGEQYF.

This chain joins TRBV11-3 and TRBJ2-3; 7 positions match TRBD1. Germline V gene lookup returns CDR1 SGHNT and CDR2 YENEEA. Trimming took 2 bases from V and 0 from J; bases not matched to a gene: 8. The CDR3 has 17 amino acids. CDR3 nucleotide sequence: TGTGCCAGCAGCTTATCCCCTTGGACAGGTAGCACAGATACGCAGTATTTT. Protein: CASSLSPWTGSTDTQYF.

The chain carries TRBV6-5 and TRBJ1-1; the D is unclear. V gave up 2 bases and J gave up 0 bases, with 7 bases separating them. The CDR3 loop spans 14 amino acids. CDR1 and CDR2 (germline): MNHEY, SVGAGI. For the CDR3, the DNA is TGTGCCAGCAGTTACGGTGGCTTGAACACTGAAGCTTTCTTT. This gives the protein CASSYGGLNTEAFF.

V usage is TRBV6-1 and J usage is TRBJ2-2; possible D gene TRBD2, 5 bases. Germline V gene data show CDR1 as MNHNS and CDR2 as SASEGT. Trimming stripped 1 base from V and 8 bases from J, with 20 bases between. This CDR3 is 17 amino acids long. The CDR3 loop reads CASSEVGWGTRAGELFF. The CDR3 region has the DNA TGTGCCAGCAGTGAAGTGGGGTGGGGAACGAGGGCGGGGGAGCTGTTTTTT.

V gene TRBV30 combines with J gene TRBJ1-1; D perhaps matches TRBD1 (5 bases). Trimming stripped 5 bases from V and 0 bases from J, with 16 bases between. The CDR3 spans 15 residues. CDR1 and CDR2 (germline): GTSNPN, SVGIG (reference sequence). The CDR3, as DNA: TGTGCCTGGGCGTGGGGCGGGGATCTGAACACTGAAGCTTTCTTT. Protein sequence: CAWAWGGDLNTEAFF.

V usage is TRBV7-9 and J usage is TRBJ1-4; D gene uncertain. This CDR3 spans 15 amino acids. V lost 5 bases to trimming and J lost 0 bases, with 10 bases between them. CDR1 and CDR2 from the germline V gene are SEHNR and FQNEAQ (reference sequence). CDR3 region: CASSPHTSTNEKLFF. The CDR3 DNA is TGTGCCAGCAGCCCTCACACCTCAACTAATGAAAAACTGTTTTTT.

This chain links TRBV7-3 with TRBJ2-1; 7 nucleotides match TRBD2. Germline V gene sequence: CDR1 SGHTA, CDR2 FQGTGA. There are 16 residues in the CDR3. With 5 bases clipped from V and 2 bases from J, the junction kept 9 bases outside the gene matches. The CDR3 DNA reads as TGTGCCAGCAGCCCCTCTAGCGGTCAGGCCTACAATGAGCAGTTCTTC. Residues: CASSPSSGQAYNEQFF.

This clone was detected only a few times. V gene TRBV5-4 combines with J gene TRBJ1-2, with TRBD1 identical over 7 bases. Trimming cost V 3 bases and J 4 bases; bases outside gene matches: 12. Germline V lookup: CDR1 SGHNT, CDR2 YYREEE (reference sequence). This CDR3 has 16 amino acids. CDR3 region: CASSSGQPGGSYGYTF. The CDR3 region has the DNA TGTGCCAGCAGCTCGGGACAGCCCGGGGGAAGCTATGGCTACACCTTC.

The genes are TRBV7-2 and TRBJ2-3; D call uncertain. Germline-derived CDR1 and CDR2 are SGHTA and FQGNSA. The CDR3 has 12 amino acids. Trimming took 8 bases from V and 4 from J, leaving 10 bases between them. The CDR3 sequence is CASLDRADTQYF. The CDR3 DNA sequence: TGTGCCAGCTTAGATCGCGCAGATACGCAGTATTTT.

Comments on this clone: Other nucleotide sequences in the sample specify the same CDR3. The CDR3 loop is CAWLRRTSGSLNTGELFF. The CDR3 bases are TGTGCCTGGCTTAGAAGGACTAGCGGGAGTCTGAACACCGGGGAGCTGTTTTTT. The V call is TRBV30, the J call TRBJ2-2; 13 bases match TRBD2. The V gene end was trimmed by 5 bases and the J gene end by 1 base; junction bases not matched to a gene: 10. The germline CDR1 and CDR2 sequences are GTSNPN and SVGIG (reference sequence). The CDR3 length is 18 residues.

A single count supports this clone. The chain uses TRBV30 and TRBJ2-5, with 7 nucleotides matching TRBD2. The J call may not be correct, given that the DNA end is closer to TRBJ2-7. The germline gives CDR1 GTSNPN, CDR2 SVGIG (reference sequence). The CDR3 covers 16 residues. CDR3 sequence reads: CAWTPPEAGSSYEQYF. The DNA for the CDR3 is TGTGCCTGGACCCCTCCCGAAGCGGGGAGCTCCTACGAGCAGTACTTC.

The J gene is TRBJ1-1, the V gene TRBV7-9, with D possibly TRBD1 on 6 matching bases. The germline gives CDR1 SEHNR, CDR2 FQNEAQ (reference sequence). V was shortened by 5 bases and J by 7 bases, with 8 bases between the two germline ends. This CDR3 is 11 amino acids long. The CDR3 bases are TGTGCCAGCAGCCCGACAGGTGAAGCTTTCTTT. It translates to CASSPTGEAFF. The whole variable domain, remainder taken from reference TRBV7-9 and TRBJ1-1, is DTGVSQNPRHKITKRGQNVTFRCDPISEHNRLYWYRQTLGQGPEFLTYFQNEAQLEKSRLLSDRFSAERPKGSFSTLEIQRTEQGDSAMYLCASSPTGEAFFGQGTRLTVV.

The V gene is TRBV6-5, the J gene TRBJ1-2; D gene ambiguous. In germline, CDR1 is MNHEY, CDR2 SVGAGI. The V gene lost 4 bases and the J gene lost 4 bases, with 4 bases spanning the gap. CDR3 length equals 11 residues. The CDR3 spells CASSSSYGYTF. The CDR3 nucleotides read TGTGCCAGCAGTTCGAGCTATGGCTACACCTTC.